This T cell receptor beta chain derives from a study of regulatory T cells in long-lasting Graves disease. General study results and limits: Segments TRBV28, TRBJ1-2 and TRBJ2-5 showed preferential usage in persistent disease. The analysis examined peripheral blood only and excluded thyroid tissue.

Documented time point: newly diagnosed GD, antithyroid drugs for less than 3 months. The TCR library used RNA extracted from PBMCs. Trimming removed 8 bases at V and 5 bases at J, with 21 bases between. The length of the CDR3 is 15 residues. Germline V gene sequence: CDR1 MDHEN, CDR2 SYDVKM. This clonotype occurred many times. Its antigen is still unknown. Sequencing libraries for TCR beta were prepared with iRepertoire HTBI primers and Arm-PCR of CDR3 regions. Via MiXCR, TCRdb re-called the multiplex PCR reads, giving one row per CDR3 protein. The sample shows about 610,000 distinct CDR3 sequences, roughly 16% of them seen only once. This same sample was also taken into another study, of T cells in Graves' hyperthyroidism and ophthalmopathy. In that study: Before onset, ophthalmopathy was predicted by the model a median around 6.2 months earlier.

This receptor was obtained from a man between 18 and 35 years old with Graves disease. The V call is TRBV28, the J call TRBJ2-5; D may be TRBD2 (7 bases). The sequencing here drew on peripheral blood mononuclear cells (PBMCs), taken at new diagnosis, from a patient treated with antithyroid drugs. CDR3 nucleotides: TGTGCCAGCCAAAGCGCAAGGGAGGGGGAGGAGACCCAGTACTTC. The encoded protein is CASQSAREGEETQYF.